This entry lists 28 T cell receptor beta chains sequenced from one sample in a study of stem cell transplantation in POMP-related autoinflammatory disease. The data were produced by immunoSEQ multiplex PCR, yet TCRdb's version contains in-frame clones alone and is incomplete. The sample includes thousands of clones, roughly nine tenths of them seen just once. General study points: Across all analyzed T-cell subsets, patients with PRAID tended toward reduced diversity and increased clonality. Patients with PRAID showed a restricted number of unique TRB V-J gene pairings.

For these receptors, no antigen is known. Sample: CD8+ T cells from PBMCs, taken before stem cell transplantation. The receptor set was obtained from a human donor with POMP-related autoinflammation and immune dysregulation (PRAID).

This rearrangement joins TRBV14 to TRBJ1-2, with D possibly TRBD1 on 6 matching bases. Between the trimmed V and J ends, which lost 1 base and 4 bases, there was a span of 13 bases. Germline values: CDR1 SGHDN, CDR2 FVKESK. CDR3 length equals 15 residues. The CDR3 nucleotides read TGTGCCAGCAGCCAAGTAGGGGGGCGCGGCTATGGCTACACCTTC. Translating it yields CASSQVGGRGYGYTF.

CDR3 DNA: TGTGCCAGCAGCTTATCTGAGTCGAATGAGCAGTTCTTC. This sequence encodes CASSLSESNEQFF. J is TRBJ2-1 and V is TRBV7-8; D not certain. CDR1 and CDR2 (germline): SGHVS, FQNEAQ. This CDR3 has 13 amino acids. V was clipped by 2 bases and J by 7 bases, with 9 bases between them.

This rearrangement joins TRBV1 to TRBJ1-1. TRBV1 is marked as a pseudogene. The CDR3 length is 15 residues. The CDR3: CTSSQDPPMNTEAFF. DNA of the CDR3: TGCACCAGCAGCCAAGATCCCCCGATGAACACTGAAGCTTTCTTT.

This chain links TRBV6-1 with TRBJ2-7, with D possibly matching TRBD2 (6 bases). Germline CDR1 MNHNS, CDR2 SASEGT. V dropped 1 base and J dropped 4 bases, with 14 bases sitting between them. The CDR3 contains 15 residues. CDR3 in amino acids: CASSEGVAEGYEQYF. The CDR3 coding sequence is TGTGCCAGCAGTGAAGGGGTAGCGGAGGGGTACGAGCAGTACTTC.

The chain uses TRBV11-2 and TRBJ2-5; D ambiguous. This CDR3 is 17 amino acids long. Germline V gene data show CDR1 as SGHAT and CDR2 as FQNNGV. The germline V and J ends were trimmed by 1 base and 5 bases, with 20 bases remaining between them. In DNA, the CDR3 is TGTGCCAGCAGCTTAGTCTCAGTACTGCCAGAGTGGGAGACCCAGTACTTC. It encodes CASSLVSVLPEWETQYF.

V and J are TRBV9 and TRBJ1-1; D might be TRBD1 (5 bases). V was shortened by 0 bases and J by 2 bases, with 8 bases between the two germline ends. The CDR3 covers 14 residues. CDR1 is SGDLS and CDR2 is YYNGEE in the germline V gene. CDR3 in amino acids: CASSVAGANTEAFF. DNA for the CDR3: TGTGCCAGCAGCGTAGCTGGGGCTAACACTGAAGCTTTCTTT.

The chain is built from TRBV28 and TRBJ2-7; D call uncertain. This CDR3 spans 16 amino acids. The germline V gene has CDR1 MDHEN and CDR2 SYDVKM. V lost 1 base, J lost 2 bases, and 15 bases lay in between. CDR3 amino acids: CASSLFRVAVPYEQYF. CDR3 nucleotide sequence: TGTGCCAGCAGTTTATTTCGGGTGGCGGTGCCCTACGAGCAGTACTTC.

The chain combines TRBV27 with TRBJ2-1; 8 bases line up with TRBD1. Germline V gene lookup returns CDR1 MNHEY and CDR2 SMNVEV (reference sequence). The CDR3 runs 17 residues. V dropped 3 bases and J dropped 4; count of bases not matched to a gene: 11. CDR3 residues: CASSLERTGTGYNEQFF. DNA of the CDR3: TGTGCCAGCAGTTTGGAGAGAACCGGGACAGGATACAATGAGCAGTTCTTC.

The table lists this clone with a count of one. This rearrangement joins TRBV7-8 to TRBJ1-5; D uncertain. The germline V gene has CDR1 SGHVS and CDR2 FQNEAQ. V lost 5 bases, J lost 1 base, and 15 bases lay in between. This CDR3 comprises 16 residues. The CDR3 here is CASSPNRWASNQPQHF. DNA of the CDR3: TGTGCCAGCAGCCCCAACCGCTGGGCGAGCAATCAGCCCCAGCATTTT.

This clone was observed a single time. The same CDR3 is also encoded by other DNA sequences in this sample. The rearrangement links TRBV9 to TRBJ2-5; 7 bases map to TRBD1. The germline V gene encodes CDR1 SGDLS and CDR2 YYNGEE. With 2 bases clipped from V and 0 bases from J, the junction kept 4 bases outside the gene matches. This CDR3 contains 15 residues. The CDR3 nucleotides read TGTGCCAGCAGCGTCGGGACAGCTAACCAAGAGACCCAGTACTTC. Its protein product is CASSVGTANQETQYF.

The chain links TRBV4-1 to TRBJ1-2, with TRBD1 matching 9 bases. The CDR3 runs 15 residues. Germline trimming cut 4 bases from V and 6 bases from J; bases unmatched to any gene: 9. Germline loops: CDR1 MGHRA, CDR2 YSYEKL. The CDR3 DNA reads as TGCGCCAGCAGCCCCCGACAGGGGGAGGGGGATGGCTACACCTTC. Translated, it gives CASSPRQGEGDGYTF.

Written as DNA, the CDR3 is TGTGCCAGCAGCTTAGCGGGGGAAACAGATACGCAGTATTTT. Residues: CASSLAGETDTQYF. The J gene is TRBJ2-3, the V gene TRBV7-6; possibly TRBD1 or TRBD2 for D (5 bases each). Germline CDR1 is SGHVS and CDR2 is FNYEAQ. V lost 0 bases and J lost 3, with 7 bases in between. The CDR3 is 14 amino acids.

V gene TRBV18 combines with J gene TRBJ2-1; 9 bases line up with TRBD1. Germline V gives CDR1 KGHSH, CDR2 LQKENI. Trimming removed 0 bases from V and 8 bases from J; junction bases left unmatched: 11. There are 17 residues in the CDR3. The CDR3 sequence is CASSPPDRGRFGDEQFF. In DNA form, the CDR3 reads TGTGCCAGCTCACCACCGGACAGGGGTCGGTTTGGCGATGAGCAGTTCTTC. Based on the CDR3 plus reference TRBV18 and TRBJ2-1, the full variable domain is NAGVMQNPRHLVRRRGQEARLRCSPMKGHSHVYWYRQLPEEGLKFMVYLQKENIIDESGMPKERFSAEFPKEGPSILRIQQVVRGDSAAYFCASSPPDRGRFGDEQFFGPGTRLTVL.

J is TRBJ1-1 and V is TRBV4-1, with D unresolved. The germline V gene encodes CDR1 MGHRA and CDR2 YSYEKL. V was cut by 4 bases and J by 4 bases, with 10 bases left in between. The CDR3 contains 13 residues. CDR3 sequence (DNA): TGCGCCAGCAGCCTCGCTTTAATCACTGAAGCTTTCTTT. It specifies CASSLALITEAFF.

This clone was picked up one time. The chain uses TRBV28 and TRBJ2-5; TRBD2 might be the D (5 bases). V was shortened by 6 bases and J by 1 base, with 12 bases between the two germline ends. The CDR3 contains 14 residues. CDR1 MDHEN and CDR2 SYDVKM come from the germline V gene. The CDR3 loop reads CASREDGFQETQYF. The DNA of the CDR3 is TGTGCCAGCAGGGAGGACGGTTTCCAAGAGACCCAGTACTTC. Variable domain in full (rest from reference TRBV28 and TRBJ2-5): DVKVTQSSRYLVKRTGEKVFLECVQDMDHENMFWYRQDPGLGLRLIYFSYDVKMKEKGDIPEGYSVSREKKERFSLILESASTNQTSMYLCASREDGFQETQYFGPGTRLLVL.

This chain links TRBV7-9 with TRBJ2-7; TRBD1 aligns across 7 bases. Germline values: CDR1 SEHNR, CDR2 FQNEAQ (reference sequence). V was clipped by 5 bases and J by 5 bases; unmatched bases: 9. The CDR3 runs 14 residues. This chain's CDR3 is CASSLFDRDHEQYF. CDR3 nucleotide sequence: TGTGCCAGCAGCCTCTTCGACAGGGACCACGAGCAGTACTTC.

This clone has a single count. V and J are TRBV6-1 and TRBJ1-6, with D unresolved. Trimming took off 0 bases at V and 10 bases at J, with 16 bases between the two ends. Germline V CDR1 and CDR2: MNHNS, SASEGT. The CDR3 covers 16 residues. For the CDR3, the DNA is TGTGCCAGCAGTGAAGCGCTTCGACTGCTCTTGTCACCCCTCCACTTT. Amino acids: CASSEALRLLLSPLHF.

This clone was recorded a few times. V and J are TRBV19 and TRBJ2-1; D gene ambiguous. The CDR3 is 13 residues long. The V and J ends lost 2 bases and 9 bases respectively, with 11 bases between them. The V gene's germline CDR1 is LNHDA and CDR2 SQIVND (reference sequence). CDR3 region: CASSITPSGEQFF. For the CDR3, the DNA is TGTGCCAGTAGTATAACCCCATCGGGTGAGCAGTTCTTC.

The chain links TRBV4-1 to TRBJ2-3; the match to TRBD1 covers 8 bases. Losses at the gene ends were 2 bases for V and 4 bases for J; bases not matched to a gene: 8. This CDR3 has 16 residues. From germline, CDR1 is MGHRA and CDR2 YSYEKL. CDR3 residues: CASSQMPGGGADTQYF. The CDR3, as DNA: TGCGCCAGCAGCCAAATGCCAGGGGGCGGGGCAGATACGCAGTATTTT.

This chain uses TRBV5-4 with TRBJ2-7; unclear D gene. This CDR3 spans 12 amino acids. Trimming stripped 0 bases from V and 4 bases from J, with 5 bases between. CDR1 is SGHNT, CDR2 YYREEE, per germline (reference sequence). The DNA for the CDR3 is TGTGCCAGCAGCTTGGACGTGTACGAGCAGTACTTC. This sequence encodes CASSLDVYEQYF.

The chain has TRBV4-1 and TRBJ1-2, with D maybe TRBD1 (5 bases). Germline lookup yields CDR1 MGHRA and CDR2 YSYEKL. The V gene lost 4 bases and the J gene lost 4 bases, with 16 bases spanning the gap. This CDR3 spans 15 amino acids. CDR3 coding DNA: TGCGCCAGCAGCCTCGGGACGGTGGGGTCCTATGGCTACACCTTC. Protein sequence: CASSLGTVGSYGYTF.

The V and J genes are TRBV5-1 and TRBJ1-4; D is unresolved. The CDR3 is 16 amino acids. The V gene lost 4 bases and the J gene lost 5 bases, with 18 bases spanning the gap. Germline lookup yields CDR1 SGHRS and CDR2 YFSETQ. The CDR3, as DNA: TGCGCCAGCAGCCTCGGTCCCGGACGGAGGAATGAAAAACTGTTTTTT. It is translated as CASSLGPGRRNEKLFF.

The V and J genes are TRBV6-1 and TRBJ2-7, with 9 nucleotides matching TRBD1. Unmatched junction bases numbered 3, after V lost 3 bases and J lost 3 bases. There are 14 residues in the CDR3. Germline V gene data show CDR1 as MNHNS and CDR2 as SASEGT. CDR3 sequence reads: CASSEGQGGYEQYF. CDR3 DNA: TGTGCCAGCAGTGAGGGACAGGGAGGCTACGAGCAGTACTTC.

The CDR3 sequence: CASSHAGLARYEQYF. CDR3 nucleotide sequence: TGTGCCAGCAGCCATGCGGGACTAGCGAGGTACGAGCAGTACTTC. The gene calls are TRBV14 and TRBJ2-7, with 10 bases lining up with TRBD2. In germline, CDR1 is SGHDN, CDR2 FVKESK. The CDR3 totals 15 residues. V lost 3 bases, J lost 4 bases, and 6 bases stayed unmatched. The whole variable domain, filled in from reference TRBV14 and TRBJ2-7, reads EAGVTQFPSHSVIEKGQTVTLRCDPISGHDNLYWYRRVMGKEIKFLLHFVKESKQDESGMPNNRFLAERTGGTYSTLKVQPAELEDSGVYFCASSHAGLARYEQYFGPGTRLTVT.

The CDR3 bases are TGTGCCAGCAGCTTGGAAGGGGGGACTCCGGAGTACGAGCAGTACTTC. Translating gives CASSLEGGTPEYEQYF. This chain joins TRBV5-4 and TRBJ2-7; either TRBD1 or TRBD2 may fit D (6 bases each). This CDR3 has 16 amino acids. The germline V gene encodes CDR1 SGHNT and CDR2 YYREEE (reference sequence). V dropped 0 bases and J dropped 4 bases, with 17 bases sitting between them.

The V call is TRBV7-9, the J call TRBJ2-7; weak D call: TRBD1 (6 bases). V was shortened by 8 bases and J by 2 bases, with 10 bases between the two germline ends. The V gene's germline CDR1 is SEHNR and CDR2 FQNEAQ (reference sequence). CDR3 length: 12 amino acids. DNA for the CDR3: TGTGCCAGCCGCAACAGGGCCTACGAGCAGTACTTC. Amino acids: CASRNRAYEQYF.

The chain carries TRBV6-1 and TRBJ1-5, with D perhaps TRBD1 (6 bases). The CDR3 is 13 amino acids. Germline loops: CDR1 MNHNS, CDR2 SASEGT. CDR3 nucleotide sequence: TGTGCATACAGGGCAGATAGCAATCAGCCCCAGCATTTT. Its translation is CAYRADSNQPQHF.

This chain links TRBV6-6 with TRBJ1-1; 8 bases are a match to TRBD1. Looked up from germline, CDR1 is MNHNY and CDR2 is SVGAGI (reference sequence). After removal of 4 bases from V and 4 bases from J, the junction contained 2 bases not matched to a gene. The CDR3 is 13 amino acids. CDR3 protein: CASSFTGGTEAFF. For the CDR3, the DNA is TGTGCCAGCAGTTTCACAGGGGGCACTGAAGCTTTCTTT.